A single sample is the source of the 12 T cell receptor beta chains below, sequenced in a study of metastatic and nonmetastatic thyroid tumors. TCRdb re-analyzed the PCR reads using MiXCR. Of 23,000 or so clones detected, approximately 19% appear once; the ten largest clones hold about 4.6%. Nobody among the patients had been given any treatment before thyroid surgery. Sequencing was done on a sample of blood. The receptors were sampled from a male donor with papillary thyroid cancer or a benign thyroid nodule (not recorded which). Some clones in this sample may be carry-over from other donors' samples.

The V and J genes are TRBV28 and TRBJ2-5, with no clear D. V lost 7 bases, J lost 1 base, and 10 bases lay in between. The CDR3 length is 13 residues. The germline V gene has CDR1 MDHEN and CDR2 SYDVKM. The CDR3: CASTLGCQETQYF. CDR3 nucleotides: TGTGCCAGCACCCTTGGTTGCCAAGAGACCCAGTACTTC.

This chain links TRBV6-1 with TRBJ1-2, with D perhaps TRBD1 (6 bases). Germline loops: CDR1 MNHNS, CDR2 SASEGT. This CDR3 is 14 amino acids long. Between the trimmed V and J ends, which lost 2 bases and 7 bases, there was a span of 14 bases. The CDR3 DNA reads TGTGCCAGCAGTGAAATTTTTATGGACAGTGGCTACACCTTC. Protein: CASSEIFMDSGYTF.

In DNA form, the CDR3 reads TGTGCCAGTATTAGGAGCACCGGGTACTCTGGGGCCAACGTCCTGACTTTC. It codes for CASIRSTGYSGANVLTF. The gene calls are TRBV19 and TRBJ2-6; no clear D. Germline V gene sequence: CDR1 LNHDA, CDR2 SQIVND (reference sequence). The CDR3 is made up of 17 amino acids. Trimming removed 7 bases at V and 0 bases at J, with 16 bases between.

This clone was observed at least ten times. The V and J genes are TRBV5-1 and TRBJ1-2; the D is unclear. The V end lost 3 bases, the J end lost 1 base, and 10 bases lay between the germline ends. Germline V gene sequence: CDR1 SGHRS, CDR2 YFSETQ. This CDR3 is built from 14 residues. CDR3 in amino acids: CASSYSDNNYGYTF. The CDR3 region has the DNA TGCGCCAGCAGCTACTCCGACAATAACTATGGCTACACCTTC.

This clone was found a few times. This chain joins TRBV28 and TRBJ2-7; D gene unclear. The CDR3 contains 12 residues. The germline gives CDR1 MDHEN, CDR2 SYDVKM. Deletions cut 5 bases from V and 2 bases from J, with 7 bases between. Written as DNA, the CDR3 is TGTGCCAGCAGTGCTCTAACCTACGAGCAGTACTTC. This encodes CASSALTYEQYF.

Only a few counts were recorded for this clone. V gene TRBV27 combines with J gene TRBJ2-2; D is tentatively TRBD1 or TRBD2 (5 bases each). This CDR3 contains 14 residues. CDR1 MNHEY and CDR2 SMNVEV come from the germline V gene (reference sequence). V was clipped by 5 bases and J by 3 bases, with 10 bases between them. The CDR3, as DNA: TGTGCCAGCAGTGAGGGGCGGTACACCGGGGAGCTGTTTTTT. This translates into CASSEGRYTGELFF.

This clone showed up many times. The chain joins TRBV30 to TRBJ2-5; D is perhaps TRBD1 or TRBD2 (5 bases each). The CDR3 extends over 12 amino acids. Trimming cost V 4 bases and J 5 bases, with 11 bases left between them. CDR1 is GTSNPN and CDR2 is SVGIG in the germline V gene (reference sequence). CDR3 nucleotides: TGTGCCTGGAACCGGGACCTGGAGACCCAGTACTTC. Amino acids: CAWNRDLETQYF. The full variable domain, rest sourced from reference TRBV30 and TRBJ2-5, is SQTIHQWPATLVQPVGSPLSLECTVEGTSNPNLYWYRQAAGRGLQLLFYSVGIGQISSEVPQNLSASRPQDRQFILSSKKLLLSDSGFYLCAWNRDLETQYFGPGTRLLVL.

This chain connects TRBV10-1 to TRBJ2-7; D is unresolved. CDR3 length: 12 residues. V lost 7 bases, J lost 6 bases, and 13 bases lay in between. Germline V gives CDR1 WNHNN, CDR2 SYGVQD (reference sequence). The chain's CDR3 is CASIWDSFEQYF. The DNA of the CDR3 is TGCGCCAGCATTTGGGATTCTTTCGAGCAGTACTTC.

This clone was detected many times. This sequence joins TRBV7-2 and TRBJ1-1; D gene unclear. The germline V gene has CDR1 SGHTA and CDR2 FQGNSA. Trimming removed 5 bases at V and 1 base at J, with 5 bases between. The CDR3 covers 12 residues. The CDR3 bases are TGTGCCAGCAGCCGAGGGAACACTGAAGCTTTCTTT. Amino acid sequence: CASSRGNTEAFF.

By share of the sample, this clone is medium-sized (0.01 to 0.1%). CDR3 nucleotide sequence: TGTGCCAGCAGTTCCCTAGCGGAGAGCTCCTACAATGAGCAGTTCTTC. Protein product: CASSSLAESSYNEQFF. The V call is TRBV12-3 or TRBV12-4, the J call TRBJ2-1, with 7 bases that match TRBD2. Trimming at V came to 4 bases and at J to 0 bases, leaving 6 bases not matched to a gene. The CDR3 has 16 residues.

This clone was found many times. The V gene is TRBV18, the J gene TRBJ1-1; D not resolved. The CDR3 sequence is 13 residues long. Trimming took off 1 base at V and 0 bases at J, with 3 bases between the two ends. CDR1 and CDR2 from the germline V gene are KGHSH and LQKENI. The CDR3 nucleotides read TGTGCCAGCTCACCACAGGTGAACACTGAAGCTTTCTTT. It specifies CASSPQVNTEAFF.

The chain is built from TRBV2 and TRBJ1-2; a weak D match, TRBD1 (6 bases). Germline CDR1 and CDR2: SNHLY and FYNNEI. CDR3 length: 14 residues. V shed 0 bases and J shed 5 bases, with 10 bases lying between them. The CDR3 region has the DNA TGTGCCAGCAGTGAAGCAGGGCAGGGGTATGGCTACACCTTC. Protein product: CASSEAGQGYGYTF.